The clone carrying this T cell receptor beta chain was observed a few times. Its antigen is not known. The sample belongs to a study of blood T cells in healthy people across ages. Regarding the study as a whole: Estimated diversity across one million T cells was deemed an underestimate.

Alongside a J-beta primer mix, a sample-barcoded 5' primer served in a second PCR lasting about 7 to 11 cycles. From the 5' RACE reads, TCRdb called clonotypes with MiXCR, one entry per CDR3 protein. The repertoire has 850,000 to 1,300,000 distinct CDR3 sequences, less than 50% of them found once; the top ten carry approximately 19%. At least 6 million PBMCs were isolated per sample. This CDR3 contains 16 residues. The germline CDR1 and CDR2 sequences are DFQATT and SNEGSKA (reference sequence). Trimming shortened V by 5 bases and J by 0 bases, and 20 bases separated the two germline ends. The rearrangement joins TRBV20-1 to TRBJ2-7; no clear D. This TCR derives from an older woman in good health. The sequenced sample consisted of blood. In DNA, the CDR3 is TGCAGTGCTCCACTTCCCCGGTGGCGGAACTCCTACGAGCAGTACTTC. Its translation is CSAPLPRWRNSYEQYF.